This T cell receptor beta chain was captured in a study of CD8 T cells in Susac syndrome. After extraction with the RNeasy kit, about 0.45 to 1 ug of the RNA was reverse transcribed using random hexamers. TCR beta CDR3 was amplified by immunoSEQ multiplex PCR. This amplification extended across 54 Vbeta and 13 Jbeta segments. TCRdb re-derived calls from the immunoSEQ multiplex PCR reads in MiXCR, one entry per CDR3 protein. Seen here are about 180,000 distinct CDR3 sequences, approximately 94% observed once, and the top ten hold more than 0.095%. TCR beta sequencing was performed on blood CD8+ and CD4+ T cells. This CDR3 comprises 14 residues. The V gene lost 0 bases and the J gene lost 5 bases, with 8 bases spanning the gap. CDR1 and CDR2 (germline): LNHNV, YYDKDF (reference sequence).

This sequence joins TRBV15 and TRBJ1-5, with a tentative D call TRBD1 (6 bases). The specimen sequenced was CD4+ T cells from PBMCs. The TCR was taken from a human donor with Susac syndrome. CDR3 loop: CATSREQGYQPQHF. For the CDR3, the DNA is TGTGCCACCAGCAGAGAGCAGGGGTATCAGCCCCAGCATTTT.